Listed below are T cell receptor beta chains from one sample, sequenced in a study of glioma-infiltrating T cells. One entry per CDR3 protein results from TCRdb running MiXCR on the multiplex PCR reads. The sample has approximately 90,000 distinct CDR3 sequences, about a quarter seen once. Sequencing was done on a sample of glioma tissue, nonneoplastic brain tissue, or PBMCs (not recorded which). All receptors derive from a human donor with low-grade glioma or glioblastoma, undergoing nonglioma brain surgery, or in good health (not recorded which). The CDR3 runs from the conserved cysteine through the conserved F or W. D genes are given only for firm matches. Not every row has a clone size; where given, it reads once, few, many or a size class.

j_call | clone_size | v_call | d_call | cdr3_aa | cdr3_nt
TRBJ2-3 | many | TRBV6-2/TRBV6-3 | . | CASSYRLGESTDTQYF | TGTGCCAGCAGTTACCGCCTGGGGGAAAGCACAGATACGCAGTATTTT
TRBJ2-7 | many | TRBV20-1 | . | CSARILAPNEQYF | TGCAGTGCTAGAATCTTAGCGCCTAACGAGCAGTACTTC
TRBJ1-2 | . | TRBV12-3/TRBV12-4 | TRBD1 | CASSFRTRDRGGGYTF | TGTGCCAGCAGTTTCCGAACGAGGGACAGGGGGGGAGGCTACACCTTC
TRBJ2-1 | . | TRBV2 | TRBD2 | CASTLTQVAGGNEQFF | TGTGCCAGCACCCTCACACAGGTAGCGGGAGGCAATGAGCAGTTCTTC
TRBJ1-2 | few | TRBV7-9 | TRBD1 | CASTRGGAGYGYTF | TGTGCCAGCACCCGAGGGGGCGCGGGCTATGGCTACACCTTC
TRBJ2-7 | many | TRBV3-1 | TRBD2 | CASSQVGEGSEQYF | TGTGCCAGCAGCCAAGTCGGGGAGGGATCCGAGCAGTACTTC
TRBJ2-5 | few | TRBV9 | TRBD2 | CASSVGVGGKGETQYF | TGTGCCAGCAGCGTAGGGGTGGGGGGGAAAGGGGAGACCCAGTACTTC
TRBJ2-5 | . | TRBV2 | . | CASSSYPGSQETQYF | TGTGCCAGCAGCTCCTACCCGGGCAGCCAAGAGACCCAGTACTTC
TRBJ2-5 | many | TRBV24-1 | TRBD1 | CATSPATGGETQYF | TGTGCCACCAGCCCTGCGACAGGGGGCGAGACCCAGTACTTC
TRBJ1-5 | many | TRBV19 | . | CASSTLQGQHNQPQHF | TGTGCCAGTAGTACCTTACAAGGACAGCACAATCAGCCCCAGCATTTT
TRBJ1-1 | . | TRBV20-1 | . | CSARNPPGSLGTGAFF | TGCAGTGCTAGAAACCCCCCAGGCTCTCTGGGTACTGGTGCTTTCTTT
TRBJ2-3 | few | TRBV12-3/TRBV12-4 | . | CASSGGYTDTQYF | TGTGCCAGCAGTGGGGGGTACACAGATACGCAGTATTTT
TRBJ1-1 | many | TRBV15 | . | CATSRGSGSGTEAFF | TGTGCCACCAGCAGAGGATCGGGTTCGGGCACTGAAGCTTTCTTT
TRBJ2-3 | many | TRBV6-2/TRBV6-3 | TRBD2 | CASAPLLQLAGPISTDTQYF | TGTGCCAGCGCCCCCCTGTTACAATTAGCGGGACCGATTAGCACAGATACGCAGTATTTT
TRBJ1-3 | many | TRBV6-1 | TRBD1 | CASRGQVLSGNTIYF | TGTGCCAGCAGGGGACAGGTCCTCTCTGGAAACACCATATATTTT
TRBJ1-5 | many | TRBV19 | . | CASSIRTVNQPQHF | TGTGCCAGTAGTATTCGGACAGTCAATCAGCCCCAGCATTTT
TRBJ2-1 | few | TRBV7-9 | . | CASSLSAGGANEQFF | TGTGCCAGCAGCTTATCGGCCGGCGGGGCAAATGAGCAGTTCTTC
TRBJ2-3 | many | TRBV6-1 | . | CASSTREPHTQYF | TGTGCCAGCAGTACCCGGGAGCCTCATACGCAGTATTTT
TRBJ2-5 | . | TRBV5-4 | . | CASSPRDRQETQYF | TGTGCCAGCAGCCCCCGAGACAGACAAGAGACCCAGTACTTC
TRBJ1-1 | many | TRBV18 | . | CASSPTGTGNTEAFF | TGTGCCAGCTCTCCAACCGGGACGGGGAACACTGAAGCTTTCTTT
TRBJ1-2 | many | TRBV2 | . | CASSEGRFYGYTF | TGTGCCAGCAGTGAAGGGAGGTTCTATGGCTACACCTTC
TRBJ1-1 | many | TRBV20-1 | TRBD1 | CSARVRGRRTEAFF | TGCAGTGCTAGAGTCAGGGGGAGAAGAACTGAAGCTTTCTTT
TRBJ2-7 | many | TRBV27 | . | CASSLWQGAGEQYF | TGTGCCAGCAGTTTATGGCAGGGAGCCGGCGAGCAGTACTTC
TRBJ1-5 | many | TRBV3-1 | TRBD1 | CASSRTGYQPQHF | TGTGCCAGCAGCCGGACAGGTTATCAGCCCCAGCATTTT
TRBJ1-6 | . | TRBV11-2 | TRBD1 | CASSSRTGSNSPLHF | TGTGCCAGCAGCTCTCGGACAGGGTCGAATTCACCCCTCCACTTT
TRBJ2-1 | many | TRBV20-1 | . | CSARDRNLYNEQFF | TGCAGTGCTAGAGATCGAAACCTTTACAATGAGCAGTTCTTC
TRBJ2-3 | many | TRBV20-1 | . | CSAIRRGSNTDTQYF | TGCAGTGCGATACGGCGGGGCAGCAACACAGATACGCAGTATTTT
TRBJ2-1 | . | TRBV14 | . | CASSQGLNQFF | TGTGCCAGCAGCCAAGGTTTAAACCAGTTCTTC
TRBJ2-3 | many | TRBV5-1 | . | CASSLLSVTDTQYF | TGCGCCAGCAGCTTGCTCAGCGTCACAGATACGCAGTATTTT
TRBJ2-5 | many | TRBV27 | . | CASSLEGSGPETQYF | TGTGCCAGCAGTTTAGAGGGGTCAGGGCCAGAGACCCAGTACTTC
TRBJ2-1 | many | TRBV24-1 | . | CATSDPNSYYNEQFF | TGTGCCACCAGTGATCCCAATTCGTATTACAATGAGCAGTTCTTC
TRBJ2-1 | . | TRBV20-1 | . | CSARESSAPYEQFF | TGCAGTGCTAGAGAGTCCAGCGCACCCTATGAGCAGTTCTTC
TRBJ1-3 | few | TRBV18 | . | CASSPSGDGNTIYF | TGTGCCAGCTCACCAAGCGGGGATGGAAACACCATATATTTT
TRBJ1-4 | many | TRBV20-1 | TRBD1 | CSAREGQGPEKLFF | TGCAGTGCTAGAGAGGGACAGGGACCTGAAAAACTGTTTTTT
TRBJ1-1 | many | TRBV19 | . | CASSSREPHTEAFF | TGTGCCAGTAGTTCTCGGGAGCCACACACTGAAGCTTTCTTT
TRBJ2-2 | . | TRBV19 | TRBD2 | CASSRRASGRLNTGELFF | TGTGCCAGTAGTAGGCGGGCTAGCGGGAGGCTCAACACCGGGGAGCTGTTTTTT
TRBJ2-2 | few | TRBV6-6 | TRBD1 | CASSYRDRGWYTGELFF | TGTGCCAGCAGTTACCGGGACAGGGGATGGTACACCGGGGAGCTGTTTTTT
TRBJ1-6 | few | TRBV18 | TRBD1 | CASSSGQGNSPLHF | TGTGCCAGCTCGTCGGGACAGGGGAATTCACCCCTCCACTTT
TRBJ1-3 | many | TRBV20-1 | TRBD1 | CSARSDRDGNTIYF | TGCAGTGCCAGATCCGACAGGGACGGAAACACCATATATTTT
TRBJ1-2 | many | TRBV19 | . | CASSIEGRQGYTF | TGTGCCAGTAGTATAGAAGGTCGACAAGGCTACACCTTC